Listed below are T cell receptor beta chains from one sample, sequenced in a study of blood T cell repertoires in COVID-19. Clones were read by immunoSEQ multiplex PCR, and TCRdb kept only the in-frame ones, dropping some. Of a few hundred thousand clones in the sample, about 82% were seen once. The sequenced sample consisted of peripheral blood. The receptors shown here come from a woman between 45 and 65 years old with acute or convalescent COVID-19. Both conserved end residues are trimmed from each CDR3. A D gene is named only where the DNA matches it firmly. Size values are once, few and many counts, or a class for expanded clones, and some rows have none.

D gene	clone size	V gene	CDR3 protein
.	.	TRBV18	ASSPPSRVTEAF
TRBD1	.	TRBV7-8	ASSLGTGSSTDTQY
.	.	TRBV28	ASSPPSVQETQY
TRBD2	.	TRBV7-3	ASSLRRMIAGGPETQY
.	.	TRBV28	ASSGQPMNTEAF
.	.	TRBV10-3	AISDRQDAEAF
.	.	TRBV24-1	ATSDFSRGSTDTQY
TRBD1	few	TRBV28	ASSLWGTALAKNIQY
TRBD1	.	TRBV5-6	ASRREQGGKQY
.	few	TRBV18	ASFLSVNQPQH
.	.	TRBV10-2	ASSSSGTDTQY
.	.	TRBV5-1	ASSLEAGYTEAF